Below are 8 T cell receptor beta chains sequenced from a single sample in a study of blood T cell repertoires in COVID-19. This table comes from immunoSEQ multiplex PCR, and its TCRdb copy is limited to in-frame clones, with some not included. The sample has about 140,000 clones, about 87% seen once. Input material: peripheral blood. These receptors came from a woman aged 45-65 years with acute or convalescent COVID-19.

Of note for this clone: At one of its ends the junction is not consistent with the germline gene, which may arise from a read error. The chain employs TRBV5-1 and TRBJ1-5; D gene uncertain. Germline V CDR1 and CDR2: SGHRS, YFSETQ. CDR3 length: 20 residues. This CDR3 is CASSPNQDNQPPFGNQPQHF. Here the CDR3 DNA reads TGTGCCAGCAGCCCAAACCAAGACAATCAGCCCCCTTTCGGCAATCAGCCCCAGCATTTT.

The rearrangement links TRBV4-1 to TRBJ2-1, with 10 bases that match TRBD2. V lost 1 base, J lost 8 bases, and 8 bases stayed unmatched. Germline-derived CDR1 and CDR2 are MGHRA and YSYEKL. The CDR3 spans 16 residues. The CDR3 reads CASSQVRSLAGDEQFF. DNA of the CDR3: TGCGCCAGCAGCCAAGTTAGGTCCCTAGCGGGGGATGAGCAGTTCTTC.

This chain connects TRBV15 to TRBJ2-1; TRBD1 matches 9 bases. Trimming removed 4 bases from V and 9 bases from J; junction bases left unmatched: 10. This CDR3 contains 15 residues. The germline V gene encodes CDR1 LNHNV and CDR2 YYDKDF (reference sequence). The CDR3, as DNA: TGTGCCACCAGCAACCGGGACAGGGAGTGGGGTGAGCAGTTCTTC. Amino acid sequence: CATSNRDREWGEQFF.

The chain joins TRBV7-6 to TRBJ1-4, with 9 bases that match TRBD1. Trimming took 5 bases from V and 10 from J; bases not matched to a gene: 11. The germline V gene has CDR1 SGHVS and CDR2 FNYEAQ. This CDR3 has 15 residues. CDR3 region: CASSPRGDREGKLFF. CDR3 bases: TGTGCCAGCAGCCCCCGGGGGGACAGGGAGGGAAAACTGTTTTTT.

V and J are TRBV7-9 and TRBJ1-6, with D hard to call. Trimming removed 5 bases at V and 9 bases at J, with 14 bases between. Germline CDR1 is SEHNR and CDR2 is FQNEAQ (reference sequence). The CDR3 has 14 residues. CDR3 in amino acids: CASSVHMGGSPLHF. The CDR3, as DNA: TGTGCCAGCAGCGTACACATGGGAGGTTCACCCCTCCACTTT. Using reference TRBV7-9 and TRBJ1-6 for the parts outside the CDR3, the full variable domain is DTGVSQNPRHKITKRGQNVTFRCDPISEHNRLYWYRQTLGQGPEFLTYFQNEAQLEKSRLLSDRFSAERPKGSFSTLEIQRTEQGDSAMYLCASSVHMGGSPLHFGNGTRLTVT.

V is TRBV7-3 and J is TRBJ2-2, with 9 bases matching TRBD2. Unmatched junction bases numbered 12, after V lost 7 bases and J lost 6 bases. Germline CDR1 and CDR2: SGHTA and FQGTGA. This CDR3 is built from 16 residues. The CDR3 sequence is CASTPGGASGAGELFF. CDR3 coding DNA: TGTGCCAGCACCCCGGGGGGGGCTAGCGGGGCCGGGGAGCTGTTTTTT.

This chain uses TRBV2 with TRBJ2-7, with TRBD1 matching over 7 bases. The CDR3 consists of 12 residues. CDR1 and CDR2 from the germline V gene are SNHLY and FYNNEI. Losses at the gene ends were 6 bases for V and 7 bases for J; bases not matched to a gene: 6. CDR3 loop: CASRNYRGEQYF. As DNA, the CDR3 is TGTGCCAGCAGAAATTACAGGGGTGAGCAGTACTTC.

This chain links TRBV30 with TRBJ2-7, with D possibly TRBD2 on 6 matching bases. Germline CDR1 is GTSNPN and CDR2 is SVGIG (reference sequence). Between the trimmed V and J ends, which lost 1 base and 3 bases, there was a span of 16 bases. The CDR3 extends over 15 amino acids. The CDR3 bases are TGTGCCTGGAGTGGTGGGACTCAACCCCACTACGAGCAGTACTTC. Protein product: CAWSGGTQPHYEQYF. Using reference TRBV30 and TRBJ2-7 for the parts outside the CDR3, the full variable domain is SQTIHQWPATLVQPVGSPLSLECTVEGTSNPNLYWYRQAAGRGLQLLFYSVGIGQISSEVPQNLSASRPQDRQFILSSKKLLLSDSGFYLCAWSGGTQPHYEQYFGPGTRLTVT.